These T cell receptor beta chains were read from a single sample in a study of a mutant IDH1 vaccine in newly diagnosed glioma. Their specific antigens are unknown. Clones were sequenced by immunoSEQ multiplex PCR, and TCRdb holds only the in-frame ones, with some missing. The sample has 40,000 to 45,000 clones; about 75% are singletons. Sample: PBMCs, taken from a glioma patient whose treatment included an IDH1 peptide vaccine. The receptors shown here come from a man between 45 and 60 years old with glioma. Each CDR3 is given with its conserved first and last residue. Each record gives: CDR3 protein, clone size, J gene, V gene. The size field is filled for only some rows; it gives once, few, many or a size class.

CDR3aa: CASSRRGGETQYF
abundance: NA
j_gene: TRBJ2-5
v_gene: TRBV11-3

CDR3aa: CASSFARTFSADTQYF
abundance: NA
j_gene: TRBJ2-3
v_gene: TRBV7-2

CDR3aa: CAYSRDRVRQPQHF
abundance: NA
j_gene: TRBJ1-5
v_gene: TRBV5-4

CDR3aa: CASSVTGTGSYEQYF
abundance: NA
j_gene: TRBJ2-7
v_gene: TRBV19

CDR3aa: CASSLSASTETQYF
abundance: NA
j_gene: TRBJ2-5
v_gene: TRBV7-2

CDR3aa: CAWSQHSGGIYGYTF
abundance: few
j_gene: TRBJ1-2
v_gene: TRBV30

CDR3aa: CASKPRPADTQYF
abundance: NA
j_gene: TRBJ2-3
v_gene: TRBV6-5

CDR3aa: CAISGGAGQPQHF
abundance: NA
j_gene: TRBJ1-5
v_gene: TRBV10-3

CDR3aa: CASSSYRGNYGYTF
abundance: NA
j_gene: TRBJ1-2
v_gene: TRBV27

CDR3aa: CASLSRAGTEAFF
abundance: NA
j_gene: TRBJ1-1
v_gene: TRBV19

CDR3aa: CAISAPGAGSYNEQFF
abundance: NA
j_gene: TRBJ2-1
v_gene: TRBV10-3

CDR3aa: CASSRGGNTGELFF
abundance: NA
j_gene: TRBJ2-2
v_gene: TRBV6-1

CDR3aa: CASSLAGGRQETQYF
abundance: NA
j_gene: TRBJ2-5
v_gene: TRBV7-2

CDR3aa: CASSLSAINYGYTF
abundance: once
j_gene: TRBJ1-2
v_gene: TRBV7-2

CDR3aa: CASSEAGQLGHF
abundance: NA
j_gene: TRBJ1-3
v_gene: TRBV6-1

CDR3aa: CASSGGQGGSTDTQYF
abundance: NA
j_gene: TRBJ2-3
v_gene: TRBV2

CDR3aa: CASSYSSRPNQPQHF
abundance: NA
j_gene: TRBJ1-5
v_gene: TRBV6-5

CDR3aa: CASSPPGQSTDTQYF
abundance: NA
j_gene: TRBJ2-3
v_gene: TRBV18

CDR3aa: CASSLAGQGNEQYF
abundance: NA
j_gene: TRBJ2-7
v_gene: TRBV5-4

CDR3aa: CASSSGTGGAFF
abundance: NA
j_gene: TRBJ1-1
v_gene: TRBV5-1

CDR3aa: CASSQDRRRDTQYF
abundance: NA
j_gene: TRBJ2-3
v_gene: TRBV4-3

CDR3aa: CASSPSPPGQGREKLFF
abundance: NA
j_gene: TRBJ1-4
v_gene: TRBV5-1

CDR3aa: CASSPPAGYGYTF
abundance: NA
j_gene: TRBJ1-2
v_gene: TRBV5-6

CDR3aa: CAWSTSGGDTGELFF
abundance: NA
j_gene: TRBJ2-2
v_gene: TRBV30

CDR3aa: CASRATHSGNTIYF
abundance: NA
j_gene: TRBJ1-3
v_gene: TRBV2

CDR3aa: CAWSPQGQVNQPQHF
abundance: NA
j_gene: TRBJ1-5
v_gene: TRBV30

CDR3aa: CASSATLNQNTEAFF
abundance: NA
j_gene: TRBJ1-1
v_gene: TRBV9

CDR3aa: CASSPNPRGENEQFF
abundance: NA
j_gene: TRBJ2-1
v_gene: TRBV7-2

CDR3aa: CASSLAKQGWSPLHF
abundance: NA
j_gene: TRBJ1-6
v_gene: TRBV7-9